The clone carrying this T cell receptor beta chain was seen only a few times. Its antigen remains unidentified. Unmatched junction bases numbered 9, after V lost 2 bases and J lost 8 bases. Germline values: CDR1 SGHKS, CDR2 YYEKEE (reference sequence). The CDR3 length is 14 residues. This specimen comes from a study of T cell repertoires in cytomegalovirus infection. Across the whole study: Evidence of both CMV infection and a matching HLA type came from public TCR beta signatures. Regarding the study as a whole: There were HLA-C-restricted CMV-specific TCR beta clonotypes dominating the ex vivo response. The cumulative frequency of public TCR beta families distinguished individuals who carried CMV together with the relevant HLA.

TCRdb re-derived calls from the reads in MiXCR, one entry per CDR3 protein. The sample comprises roughly 600,000 distinct CDR3 sequences, 20% to 30% of which are singletons, and approximately 8% rests with the top ten. What was sequenced was CD8+ T cells from PBMCs. This receptor was identified in a human donor in good health (CMV status not recorded). Some clones in this sample may be carry-over from other donors' samples. The rearrangement joins TRBV5-5 to TRBJ1-2; 7 bases line up with TRBD1. CDR3 DNA sequence: TGTGCCAGCAGCTTAGGATCAGGGGGACGGGGCTACACCTTC. It translates to CASSLGSGGRGYTF.